This TCR beta chain stems from a study of technical replicates of blood from a handful of donors. V was clipped by 5 bases and J by 8 bases; unmatched bases: 11. CDR3 length: 15 residues. Germline assignment: CDR1 SGHTS and CDR2 YDEGEE. The data were produced by immunoSEQ multiplex PCR, yet TCRdb's version contains in-frame clones alone and is incomplete. The sample shows under 70,000 clones, 86% of them seen only once. The chain is built from TRBV5-8 and TRBJ1-4; 8 nucleotides align to TRBD1. This TCR derives from a human donor in good health. Some clones in this sample may be carry-over from other donors' samples. Sequenced: PBMCs. Here the CDR3 reads CASRHDRGRREKLFF. The CDR3 DNA sequence: TGTGCCAGCAGACATGACAGGGGAAGGAGGGAAAAACTGTTTTTT.